This T cell receptor beta chain emerged from a study of cytomegalovirus exposure and HLA in healthy donors. CDR3 length equals 13 residues. The germline V gene encodes CDR1 MNHNY and CDR2 SVGAGI (reference sequence). The germline V and J ends were trimmed by 5 bases and 7 bases, with 15 bases remaining between them. With 60 Vbeta and 13 Jbeta primers, the PCR was carried out. The assay was immunoSEQ multiplex PCR, and TCRdb's table has in-frame clones only and misses some. The sample contains around 150,000 clones, approximately 82% of which appear only once. The sequence came from a male donor in good health and CMV-seropositive. The chain uses TRBV6-6 and TRBJ2-7; tentative D call: TRBD2 (7 bases). The sequenced sample consisted of PBMCs. CDR3 nucleotides: TGTGCCAGCAGTCCCGTGGAGGGGGGGGAGCAGTACTTC. Encoded protein: CASSPVEGGEQYF.